This entry lists 26 T cell receptor beta chains sequenced from one sample in a study of blood T cell repertoires in COVID-19. Clones were sequenced by immunoSEQ multiplex PCR, and TCRdb holds only the in-frame ones, with some missing. The sample includes under 150,000 clones, around four fifths of them seen just once. Sequences were obtained from PBMCs or T cells enriched from blood (not recorded which). Source of these receptors: a woman between 40 and 50 years old who had recovered from COVID-19.

J is TRBJ2-1 and V is TRBV3-1 (or the pseudogene TRBV3-2); TRBD2 matches at 8 bases. The germline gives CDR1 LGHDT, CDR2 YNNKEL (reference sequence). Trimming at V came to 5 bases and at J to 8 bases, leaving 14 bases not matched to a gene. This CDR3 has 16 residues. The CDR3 loop reads CASSSSGTRGHDEQFF. Written as DNA, the CDR3 is TGTGCCAGCAGCTCGTCCGGGACTAGGGGCCATGATGAGCAGTTCTTC.

This sequence joins TRBV28 and TRBJ2-1; no firm D call. The V end was cut by 6 bases, the J end by 5 bases, with 8 bases between. Germline CDR1 and CDR2: MDHEN and SYDVKM. This CDR3 comprises 12 residues. The DNA of the CDR3 is TGTGCCAGCAGGGCTCCCCACAATGAGCAGTTCTTC. This translates into CASRAPHNEQFF.

V usage is TRBV5-1 and J usage is TRBJ2-3, with no clear D. Trimming left V 0 bases short and J 2 bases short, with 10 bases between. The CDR3 is 15 residues long. In germline, CDR1 is SGHRS, CDR2 YFSETQ. Here the CDR3 reads CASSLASVPTDTQYF. In nucleotides, the CDR3 is TGCGCCAGCAGCTTGGCGTCCGTTCCCACAGATACGCAGTATTTT.

The chain links TRBV25-1 to TRBJ2-7; 11 bases match TRBD1. The V gene end was trimmed by 7 bases and the J gene end by 2 bases; junction bases not matched to a gene: 4. Per the germline V gene, CDR1 is MGHDK and CDR2 is SYGVNS. The CDR3 is made up of 14 amino acids. CDR3 loop: CASIAGQGAYEQYF. The DNA of the CDR3 is TGTGCCAGCATCGCGGGACAGGGGGCCTACGAGCAGTACTTC.

The chain has TRBV29-1 and TRBJ1-1; a possible D gene is TRBD1 (6 bases). The length of the CDR3 is 15 residues. Between the trimmed V and J ends, which lost 6 bases and 0 bases, there was a span of 17 bases. Germline-derived CDR1 and CDR2 are SQVTM and ANQGSEA. The CDR3 sequence: CSVIGQPSMNTEAFF. In DNA form, the CDR3 reads TGCAGCGTCATTGGACAGCCGTCAATGAACACTGAAGCTTTCTTT.

This clone was seen a handful of times. The gene calls are TRBV6-5 and TRBJ2-7; 7 nucleotides line up with TRBD1. The CDR3 is made up of 13 amino acids. Germline V gene lookup returns CDR1 MNHEY and CDR2 SVGAGI. Germline trimming cut 11 bases from V and 4 bases from J; bases unmatched to any gene: 11. The chain's CDR3 is CAGARDSLYEQYF. The CDR3 DNA follows: TGTGCCGGGGCCCGGGACAGCCTTTACGAGCAGTACTTC.

The gene calls are TRBV10-3 and TRBJ1-1, with D possibly being TRBD1 (6 bases). Germline CDR1 ENHRY, CDR2 SYGVKD. The CDR3 spans 12 residues. The V end lost 2 bases, the J end lost 8 bases, and 9 bases lay between the germline ends. The CDR3 nucleotides are TGTGCCATCAGTGAGGGACAGACAGAAGCTTTCTTT. Its translation is CAISEGQTEAFF.

This clone came up a few times. CDR3 DNA sequence: TGTGCCAGCAGCTTGTCAGGGACGGGAGCAGATACGCAGTATTTT. Its protein product is CASSLSGTGADTQYF. The chain joins TRBV5-6 to TRBJ2-3; perhaps TRBD2 as D (6 bases). The CDR3 sequence is 15 residues long. Trimming removed 1 base at V and 4 bases at J, with 13 bases between. Germline CDR1 is SGHDT and CDR2 is YYEEEE.

As DNA, the CDR3 is TGTGCCAGCCTTCTACAGGGTACGGCTTTCTTT. It yields the protein CASLLQGTAFF. The chain is built from TRBV2 and TRBJ1-1; D possibly corresponds to TRBD1 (6 bases). V was clipped by 8 bases and J by 11 bases, with 15 bases between them. This CDR3 contains 11 residues. CDR1 is SNHLY, CDR2 FYNNEI, per germline.

This clone has a handful of counts. The rearrangement joins TRBV6-5 to TRBJ2-2; 7 bases are a match to TRBD2. J gave up 5 bases and V 4 bases, and 10 bases lay outside the gene matches. CDR1 is MNHEY, CDR2 SVGAGI, per germline. The length of the CDR3 is 16 residues. CDR3 DNA: TGTGCCAGCAGTTCCCGTGAAGCGGGGAGGACCGGGGAGCTGTTTTTT. It codes for CASSSREAGRTGELFF.

V is TRBV6-1 and J is TRBJ1-2; TRBD1 is a possible D gene (6 bases). Per the germline V gene, CDR1 is MNHNS and CDR2 is SASEGT. The germline V and J ends were trimmed by 2 bases and 1 base, with 14 bases remaining between them. The length of the CDR3 is 16 residues. In DNA form, the CDR3 reads TGTGCCAGCAGTGAATACAGGGTTCCGGATAACTATGGCTACACCTTC. It yields the protein CASSEYRVPDNYGYTF.

The chain recombines TRBV28 with TRBJ2-7; 7 bases are a match to TRBD1. CDR3 length: 15 residues. J was trimmed by 2 bases and V by 5 bases; bases with no gene match: 9. Germline CDR1 and CDR2: MDHEN and SYDVKM. The CDR3 nucleotides are TGTGCCAGCAGTCTAGAGGGGACAGCAACCTACGAGCAGTACTTC. Its translation is CASSLEGTATYEQYF. The full variable domain, its missing parts supplied by reference TRBV28 and TRBJ2-7, is DVKVTQSSRYLVKRTGEKVFLECVQDMDHENMFWYRQDPGLGLRLIYFSYDVKMKEKGDIPEGYSVSREKKERFSLILESASTNQTSMYLCASSLEGTATYEQYFGPGTRLTVT.

The chain links TRBV13 to TRBJ1-6, with D tentatively TRBD1 (5 bases). V gave up 4 bases and J gave up 9 bases, with 13 bases separating them. The CDR3 sequence is 14 residues long. Germline-derived CDR1 and CDR2 are PRHDT and FYEKMQ (reference sequence). The CDR3 sequence: CASSSRGSGSPLHF. The CDR3 coding sequence is TGTGCCAGCAGCTCCCGGGGGTCGGGTTCACCCCTCCACTTT.

The genes are TRBV30 and TRBJ1-2, with a tentative D call TRBD1 (5 bases). Trimming took 5 bases from V and 7 from J, leaving 11 bases between them. The germline V gene has CDR1 GTSNPN and CDR2 SVGIG (reference sequence). The CDR3 runs to 11 residues. The DNA for the CDR3 is TGTGCCTGGGGTCAGGGCGTTGGCTACACCTTC. Protein: CAWGQGVGYTF.

This chain uses TRBV7-8 with TRBJ2-3; unclear D gene. Germline assignment: CDR1 SGHVS and CDR2 FQNEAQ. The length of the CDR3 is 15 residues. Trimming cost V 4 bases and J 2 bases, with 13 bases left between them. The CDR3 bases are TGTGCCAGCAGCTACCTCCTTGGCCCCACAGATACGCAGTATTTT. Its translation is CASSYLLGPTDTQYF.

This clone was detected a few times. The chain combines TRBV19 with TRBJ2-1, with 11 bases fitting TRBD2. J was trimmed by 4 bases and V by 5 bases; bases with no gene match: 10. The germline V gene has CDR1 LNHDA and CDR2 SQIVND (reference sequence). The CDR3 covers 17 residues. The CDR3, as DNA: TGTGCCAGTAGTCAACTGACTAGCGGGAAGGCTTACAATGAGCAGTTCTTC. It is translated as CASSQLTSGKAYNEQFF.

This rearrangement joins TRBV27 to TRBJ1-1, with TRBD1 matching 7 bases. The CDR3 is 14 residues long. The V gene end was trimmed by 3 bases and the J gene end by 0 bases; junction bases not matched to a gene: 1. The germline V gene has CDR1 MNHEY and CDR2 SMNVEV (reference sequence). CDR3 amino acids: CASSFQGVNTEAFF. The DNA for the CDR3 is TGTGCCAGCAGTTTTCAGGGGGTGAACACTGAAGCTTTCTTT.

This chain links TRBV5-6 with TRBJ2-7; 7 bases are shared with TRBD1. The V gene's germline CDR1 is SGHDT and CDR2 YYEEEE. The junction had 8 bases not matched to a gene; V was cut back by 2 bases and J by 3 bases. CDR3 length: 15 residues. This CDR3 reads CASSFRDSSSYEQYF. The DNA for the CDR3 is TGTGCCAGCAGCTTCCGGGACAGTAGTAGCTACGAGCAGTACTTC.

The CDR3 DNA is TGTGCCAGCAGTTTATCGCAGGCCGGCCGCGAGCAGTACTTC. This translates into CASSLSQAGREQYF. The chain combines TRBV27 with TRBJ2-7, with D unclear. V was shortened by 0 bases and J by 6 bases, with 12 bases between the two germline ends. Germline loops: CDR1 MNHEY, CDR2 SMNVEV (reference sequence). The CDR3 is 14 amino acids.

This clone was observed a single time. The chain uses TRBV29-1 and TRBJ1-5, with D maybe TRBD1 (5 bases). Germline-derived CDR1 and CDR2 are SQVTM and ANQGSEA. Trimming stripped 4 bases from V and 2 bases from J, with 12 bases between. The CDR3 is made up of 14 amino acids. The chain's CDR3 is CSVAQGGGNQPQHF. In DNA form, the CDR3 reads TGCAGCGTTGCCCAGGGCGGTGGCAATCAGCCCCAGCATTTT.

The rearrangement links TRBV9 to TRBJ2-3; the D gene is possibly TRBD1 (6 bases). The CDR3 runs to 13 residues. Germline V CDR1 and CDR2: SGDLS, YYNGEE. V was pared by 3 bases and J by 6 bases, with 11 bases between. The CDR3 DNA reads as TGTGCCAGCAGCGACCTCAGGGGCGATACGCAGTATTTT. This translates into CASSDLRGDTQYF.

The V and J genes are TRBV2 and TRBJ2-2; possible D gene TRBD1, 5 bases. V was clipped by 4 bases and J by 1 base, with 10 bases between them. Looked up from germline, CDR1 is SNHLY and CDR2 is FYNNEI. The CDR3 covers 15 residues. CDR3 nucleotides: TGTGCCAGCAGTGGGGGCTCCCTGAACACCGGGGAGCTGTTTTTT. Its protein product is CASSGGSLNTGELFF.

The chain uses TRBV19 and TRBJ1-5, with 7 bases that match TRBD1. The germline V gene has CDR1 LNHDA and CDR2 SQIVND (reference sequence). With 5 bases clipped from V and 7 bases from J, the junction kept 20 bases outside the gene matches. This CDR3 has 18 amino acids. CDR3 in DNA: TGTGCCAGTAGTCCCGGTCGTGGTCAGGGGGACTTGACCCAGCCCCAGCATTTT. Its protein is CASSPGRGQGDLTQPQHF.

The V gene is TRBV20-1, the J gene TRBJ2-7, with a possible D match to TRBD2 (6 bases). The CDR3 is 11 amino acids. Germline loops: CDR1 DFQATT, CDR2 SNEGSKA (reference sequence). V shed 2 bases and J shed 7 bases, with 9 bases lying between them. The DNA of the CDR3 is TGCAGTGCTAGAAACAGCGGGGAGCAGTACTTC. Its translation is CSARNSGEQYF.

J is TRBJ2-1 and V is TRBV12-5, with 14 bases fitting TRBD2. The V gene end was trimmed by 5 bases and the J gene end by 7 bases; junction bases not matched to a gene: 10. Germline V gene data show CDR1 as LGHNT and CDR2 as FRNRAP. The CDR3 spans 17 residues. CDR3 sequence: CASGPLPGLAGENEQFF. The CDR3 coding sequence is TGTGCTAGTGGTCCCCTCCCGGGACTAGCGGGAGAGAATGAGCAGTTCTTC.

CDR3 loop: CASSLLAGGVNEQFF. In DNA, the CDR3 is TGTGCCAGCAGTTTACTAGCGGGAGGTGTCAATGAGCAGTTCTTC. The chain carries TRBV27 and TRBJ2-1; the match to TRBD2 covers 11 bases. Per the germline V gene, CDR1 is MNHEY and CDR2 is SMNVEV (reference sequence). J gave up 6 bases and V 2 bases, and 3 bases lay outside the gene matches. The CDR3 runs to 15 residues.